This T cell receptor beta chain was profiled in a study of cytomegalovirus exposure and HLA in healthy donors. Germline-derived CDR1 and CDR2 are SGHAT and FQNNGV. The CDR3 loop spans 12 amino acids. Trimming removed 1 base from V and 6 bases from J, with 7 bases in between. The PCR used 60 Vbeta and 13 Jbeta primers. The table came from immunoSEQ multiplex PCR; TCRdb's copy has only in-frame clones and leaves some out. The profile shows 100,000 or so clones, about 70% of them singletons. The clonotype comes from a middle-aged man in good health and CMV-seropositive. The J gene is TRBJ2-7, the V gene TRBV11-2; no definite D call. Sequencing was carried out using PBMCs. CDR3 nucleotides: TGTGCCAGCAGCTTAGTCTCTCCCGAGCAGTACTTC. This translates into CASSLVSPEQYF.